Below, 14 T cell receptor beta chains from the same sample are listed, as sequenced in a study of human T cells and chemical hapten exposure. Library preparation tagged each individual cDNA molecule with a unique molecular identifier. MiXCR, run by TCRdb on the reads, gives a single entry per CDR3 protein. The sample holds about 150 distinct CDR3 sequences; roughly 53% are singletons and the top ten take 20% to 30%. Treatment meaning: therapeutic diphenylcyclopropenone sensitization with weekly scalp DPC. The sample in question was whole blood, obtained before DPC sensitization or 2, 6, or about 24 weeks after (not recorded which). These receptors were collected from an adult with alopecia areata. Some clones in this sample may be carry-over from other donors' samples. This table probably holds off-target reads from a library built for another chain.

CDR3 amino acids: CASSAGDPRDEQFF. For the CDR3, the DNA is TGCGCCAGCTCGGCGGGGGACCCAAGGGATGAGCAGTTCTTC. The chain recombines TRBV5-1 with TRBJ2-1, with 7 nucleotides matching TRBD2. There are 14 residues in the CDR3. CDR1 SGHRS and CDR2 YFSETQ come from the germline V gene. With 7 bases clipped from V and 8 bases from J, the junction kept 12 bases outside the gene matches.

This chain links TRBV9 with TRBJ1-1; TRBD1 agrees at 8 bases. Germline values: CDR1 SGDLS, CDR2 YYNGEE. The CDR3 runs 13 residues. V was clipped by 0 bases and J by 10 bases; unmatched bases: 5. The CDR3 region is CASSVDDRGIAFF. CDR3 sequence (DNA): TGTGCCAGCAGCGTAGACGACAGGGGAATAGCTTTCTTT.

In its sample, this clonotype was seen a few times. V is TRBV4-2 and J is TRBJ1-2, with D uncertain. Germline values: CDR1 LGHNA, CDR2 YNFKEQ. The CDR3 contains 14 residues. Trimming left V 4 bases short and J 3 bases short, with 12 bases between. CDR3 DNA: TGTGCCAGCAGCCCTCCATCGGGCGACTATGGCTACACCTTC. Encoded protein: CASSPPSGDYGYTF.

Here the CDR3 reads CSASNTGYYGYTF. The CDR3, as DNA: TGCAGTGCTAGTAACACGGGGTACTATGGCTACACCTTC. V and J are TRBV20-1 and TRBJ1-2; D is unresolved. V lost 3 bases to trimming and J lost 3 bases, with 11 bases between them. The germline V gene encodes CDR1 DFQATT and CDR2 SNEGSKA (reference sequence). The CDR3 length is 13 residues.

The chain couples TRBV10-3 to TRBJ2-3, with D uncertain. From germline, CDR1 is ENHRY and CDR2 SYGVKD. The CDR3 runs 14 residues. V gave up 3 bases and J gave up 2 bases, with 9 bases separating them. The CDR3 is CAISDGENTDTQYF. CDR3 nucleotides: TGTGCCATCAGTGATGGGGAAAACACAGATACGCAGTATTTT.

The CDR3 DNA reads as TGCAGCGGTAGAATATCAGGGGAAAAACTGTTTTTT. Protein: CSGRISGEKLFF. This chain connects TRBV29-1 to TRBJ1-4; a weak D match, TRBD1 (5 bases). Trimming took 7 bases from V and 8 from J, leaving 14 bases between them. Germline V gene data show CDR1 as SQVTM and CDR2 as ANQGSEA. This CDR3 comprises 12 residues.

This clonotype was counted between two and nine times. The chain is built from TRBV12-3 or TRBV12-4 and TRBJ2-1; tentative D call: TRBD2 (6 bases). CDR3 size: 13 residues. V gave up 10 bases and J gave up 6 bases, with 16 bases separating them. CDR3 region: CAIRLVTSNEQFF. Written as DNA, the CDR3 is TGTGCCATACGACTAGTCACCTCCAATGAGCAGTTCTTC.

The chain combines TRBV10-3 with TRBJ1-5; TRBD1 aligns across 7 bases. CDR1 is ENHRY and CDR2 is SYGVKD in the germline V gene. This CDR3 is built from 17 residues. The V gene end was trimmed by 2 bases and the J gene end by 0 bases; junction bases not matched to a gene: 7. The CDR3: CAISEDRASYSNQPQHF. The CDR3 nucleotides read TGTGCCATCAGTGAGGACAGGGCTAGTTATAGCAATCAGCCCCAGCATTTT.

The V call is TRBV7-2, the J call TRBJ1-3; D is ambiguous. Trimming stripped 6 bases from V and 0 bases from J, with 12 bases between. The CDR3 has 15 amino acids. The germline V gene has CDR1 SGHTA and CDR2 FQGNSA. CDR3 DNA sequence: TGTGCCAGCAGTCTGTCACCGCTCTCTGGAAACACCATATATTTT. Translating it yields CASSLSPLSGNTIYF.

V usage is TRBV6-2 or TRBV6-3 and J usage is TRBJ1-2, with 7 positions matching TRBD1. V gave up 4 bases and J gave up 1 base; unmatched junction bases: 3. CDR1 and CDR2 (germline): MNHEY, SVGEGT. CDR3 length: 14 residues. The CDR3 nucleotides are TGTGCCAGCAGTTGGGACAGCTTTAACTATGGCTACACCTTC. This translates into CASSWDSFNYGYTF.

This chain's CDR3 is CASSQVWATYYEQYF. In DNA, the CDR3 is TGCGCCAGCAGCCAAGTTTGGGCCACCTACTACGAGCAGTACTTC. V usage is TRBV4-1 and J usage is TRBJ2-7; unclear D gene. The length of the CDR3 is 15 residues. The ends were cut back, 1 base at V and 3 bases at J, with 13 bases in the middle. The V gene's germline CDR1 is MGHRA and CDR2 YSYEKL.

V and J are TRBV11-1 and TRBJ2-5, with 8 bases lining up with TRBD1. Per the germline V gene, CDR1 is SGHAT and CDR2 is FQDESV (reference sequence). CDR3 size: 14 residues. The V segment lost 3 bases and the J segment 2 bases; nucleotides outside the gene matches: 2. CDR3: CASSFRQGQETQYF. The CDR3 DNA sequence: TGTGCCAGCAGCTTTAGACAGGGGCAAGAGACCCAGTACTTC.

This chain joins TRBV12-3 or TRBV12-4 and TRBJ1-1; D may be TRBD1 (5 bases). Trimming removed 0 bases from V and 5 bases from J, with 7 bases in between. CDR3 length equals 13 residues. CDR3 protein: CASSLAGVTEAFF. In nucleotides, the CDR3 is TGTGCCAGCAGTTTAGCAGGGGTGACTGAAGCTTTCTTT.

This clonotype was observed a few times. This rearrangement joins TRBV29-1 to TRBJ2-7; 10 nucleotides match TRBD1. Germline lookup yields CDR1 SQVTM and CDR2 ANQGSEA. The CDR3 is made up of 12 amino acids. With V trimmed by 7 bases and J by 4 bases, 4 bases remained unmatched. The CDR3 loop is CSGGQGSYEQYF. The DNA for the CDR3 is TGCAGCGGGGGACAGGGGTCGTACGAGCAGTACTTC.